The clone carrying this T cell receptor beta chain was counted many times. The data were obtained in a study of early T cells in non-severe SARS-CoV-2 infection. TCRdb re-called the 5' RACE reads through MiXCR, storing one row per CDR3 protein. The repertoire holds roughly 46,000 distinct CDR3 sequences, with 7.1% as singletons. The receptor was isolated from an adult who was a healthcare worker with PCR-confirmed SARS-CoV-2 infection or an uninfected control (not recorded which). Sequencing used whole blood.

This chain's CDR3 is CASGPPGYGYTF. The CDR3 DNA sequence: TGCGCCAGCGGACCCCCAGGCTATGGCTACACCTTC. This chain links TRBV5-1 with TRBJ1-2; D uncertain. V shed 7 bases and J shed 4 bases, with 11 bases lying between them. This CDR3 is 12 amino acids long. Germline CDR1 SGHRS, CDR2 YFSETQ.